This entry is about one T cell receptor (beta chain). The antigen is unknown. The data were obtained in a study of T cell responses to AZD1222 COVID-19 vaccine. Points from the study as a whole: At study baseline, merely five or six AZD1222 recipients were seropositive. Spike-specific TCR breadth and depth rose after two AZD1222 doses. Most donors were white British, females outnumbered males, and clonal diversity was possibly underestimated. Repertoires were sampled only after the peak T cell response.

CDR1 SGHTS and CDR2 YDEGEE come from the germline V gene. Between the trimmed V and J ends, which lost 2 bases and 3 bases, there was a span of 11 bases. CDR3 length: 14 residues. The assay was immunoSEQ multiplex PCR, and TCRdb's table has in-frame clones only and misses some. The sample comprises about 140,000 clones, about 93% of which are singletons, and approximately 9% rests with the top ten. The sequences come from peripheral blood, collected on day 0 of AZD1222 vaccination. This rearrangement joins TRBV5-8 to TRBJ1-1, with D perhaps TRBD1 (6 bases). The TCR sequence derives from an adult in good health. In DNA form, the CDR3 reads TGTGCCAGCAGCTTTTGGGGGGCGGACACTGAAGCTTTCTTT. Its translation: CASSFWGADTEAFF.